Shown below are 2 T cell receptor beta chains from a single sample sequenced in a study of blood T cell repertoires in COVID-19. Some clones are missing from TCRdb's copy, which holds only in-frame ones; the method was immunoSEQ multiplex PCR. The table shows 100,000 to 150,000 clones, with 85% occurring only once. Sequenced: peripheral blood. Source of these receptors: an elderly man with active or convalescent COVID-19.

CDR3 nucleotide sequence: TGCAGTGCTAGTTCGGGGACAGGGGACACCGGGGAGCTGTTTTTT. The encoded protein is CSASSGTGDTGELFF. The chain links TRBV20-1 to TRBJ2-2; 10 nucleotides line up with TRBD1. Losses at the gene ends were 3 bases for V and 3 bases for J; bases not matched to a gene: 4. The V gene's germline CDR1 is DFQATT and CDR2 SNEGSKA (reference sequence). CDR3 length: 15 residues.

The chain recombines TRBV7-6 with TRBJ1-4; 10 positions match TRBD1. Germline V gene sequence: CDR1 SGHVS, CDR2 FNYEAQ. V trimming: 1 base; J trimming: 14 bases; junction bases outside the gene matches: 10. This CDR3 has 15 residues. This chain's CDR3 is CASSLEGTGVSRLFF. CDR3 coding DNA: TGTGCCAGCAGCTTAGAGGGGACAGGGGTATCAAGGCTGTTTTTT.